This section outlines one T cell receptor (beta chain) sequence together with its context. Losses at the gene ends were 2 bases for V and 2 bases for J; bases not matched to a gene: 1. The CDR3 has 14 amino acids. Germline V gene lookup returns CDR1 MDHEN and CDR2 SYDVKM. This sample stems from a study of technical replicates of blood from a few donors. Repertoires were generated with immunoSEQ multiplex PCR, while TCRdb's copy carries only in-frame clones and drops some. The sample gives 85,000 to 100,000 clones, 90% to 97% of which show up once; 0.2% to 0.25% is in the top ten. This rearrangement joins TRBV28 to TRBJ2-7, with 9 bases identical to TRBD2. The receptor was derived from a human donor in good health. Material: T cells isolated from PBMCs. The CDR3 region has the DNA TGTGCCAGCAGTTTAGGCGGGAGGGCCTACGAGCAGTACTTC. It translates to CASSLGGRAYEQYF.